This TCR beta chain was sequenced in a study of T-cell memory formation after mild COVID-19. Study context: In these data, TCR clusters were largely donor specific.

Germline V gene lookup returns CDR1 SGDLS and CDR2 YYNGEE. V shed 0 bases and J shed 4 bases, with 13 bases lying between them. The CDR3 covers 15 residues. Employing constant-segment primers, 5'RACE generated TCR alpha and TCR beta cDNA libraries bearing sample barcodes and UMIs. TCRdb re-called the 5' RACE reads with MiXCR, one entry per CDR3 protein. The sample contains around 340,000 distinct CDR3 sequences, 13% to 15% of which appear only once. This clonotype occurred a few times. Antigen: not known. Points from the study as a whole: The study found contracting CD4+ clones mainly in CM and EM and contracting CD8+ clones in EMRA. In second-wave clones peaking day 37, SARS-CoV-2 specificity remained unconfirmed.

The sample was PBMCs or a T cell subset sorted from them (not recorded which). The chain combines TRBV9 with TRBJ2-5, with D possibly being TRBD1 or TRBD2 (6 bases each). The sequence was collected from a man between 18 and 35 years old who had mild COVID-19 (a few samples of this study predate the infection). Cell type and time point are not known. DNA of the CDR3: TGTGCCAGCAGCGTAGCTTTGGGGGGCGCAGAGACCCAGTACTTC. Amino acid sequence: CASSVALGGAETQYF.